This T cell receptor (beta chain) was found in a study of blood T cell repertoires in COVID-19. Study as a whole: The cDNA or gDNA used as material had been derived from T cells, B-cell-depleted T cells, or PBMCs.

The CDR3 has 16 residues. The V gene lost 5 bases and the J gene lost 3 bases, with 19 bases spanning the gap. Looked up from germline, CDR1 is SEHNR and CDR2 is FQNEAQ (reference sequence). Authors' methods: Reference gene primer amplification yielded estimated nucleated cell counts. The method was immunoSEQ multiplex PCR; TCRdb's version includes in-frame clones alone and lacks a portion of them. V, J and clone size derive from that table, while D and trimming were established from the DNA sequence. The table records 250,000 to 350,000 clones, under 90% of them present only once. Input material: PBMCs or T cells enriched from blood (not recorded which). The receptor's source is a woman between 50 and 59 years old who had been exposed to COVID-19. The rearrangement links TRBV7-9 to TRBJ1-2; weak D call: TRBD1 (5 bases). The CDR3 protein is CASSPEWGTQDYGYTF. The DNA for the CDR3 is TGTGCCAGCAGCCCAGAGTGGGGTACACAGGACTATGGCTACACCTTC.